Described below is a single TCR beta chain sequence and its context. It has no known antigen specificity. No much larger clone exists at a distance of one base, and base qualities are not known. The sample originates from a study of cytomegalovirus exposure and HLA in healthy donors (dated by TCRdb to about 2017). Regarding the complete study: In an earlier analysis of roughly 500 of the donors, 250 to 300 Gb of sequence data and 117 million unique TCR beta sequences from 150 million to 200 million T cells were reported. About 300 gigabases of sequencing data and tens of millions of unique TCR sequences were included in an early release covering over 600 HLA-typed donors. Of the approximately 400 genotyped donors, 75% to 85% were placed in the genetic ancestry cluster associated with self-reported Caucasian donors. The study was designed to test whether signatures of past pathogen exposure could be identified by cataloging public T cell receptors. The study used immunosequencing to profile the T cell repertoires of approximately 650 subjects and linked those repertoires to cytomegalovirus serostatus. Besides the first cohort of roughly 660 subjects, a separate validation cohort made up of some 110 different subjects was used. High-throughput TCR immunosequencing, statistical association of individual TCRs with disease status, and machine learning were combined to predict cytomegalovirus infection status. To study patterns of TCR occurrence, a later analysis re-analyzed previously published TCR beta repertoires from around 670 donors and added high-resolution HLA genotyping. The later analysis used no new phenotypic data to find candidate immune exposures, relying instead on TCR beta sequences and their occurrence across donors. An earlier analysis of fewer than 750 of the donors used high-throughput TCR beta sequencing to judge whether each TCR beta V gene segment behaved as functional or pseudogenic. Donor age, sex, ethnicity and CMV serostatus were compiled together with the repertoire data. A later genetic analysis used genome-wide SNP genotypes for about 65% of the roughly 700 donors, treating that subset as a discovery cohort. All discovery cohort repertoires had been generated on a single sequencing platform. Both class I and class II loci were covered by HLA typing, at four-digit resolution. The number of typed donors differed by locus: about 629-630 for A, B, C, DRB1 and DQB1; some 500 for DQA1; 606 for DPA1; and roughly 470 for DPB1. Because of strong linkage in the cohort, five DR-DQ haplotypes were treated as single units for association and clustering. Among several hundred genotyped donors of the cohort, an average of roughly 230,000 unique TCR beta nucleotide sequences was sequenced per donor, of which 15% to 20% were non-productive. What the study reported, not specific to this receptor: Presence/absence analyses assumed roughly uniform sequencing depth across donors, an assumption that may not hold. A later genetic analysis reported fewer N-insertions in productive TCRs among donors in an Asian-associated ancestry cluster than the approximately 670-donor mean. A few of the identified cytomegalovirus-associated TCR beta chains were confirmed in vitro to be specific for cytomegalovirus antigens. In a later analysis, TCR association rates were found to vary across HLA loci, with the most associated TCRs seen for DRB1 alleles and the fewest for HLA-C alleles. Specific HLA alleles were associated with around 18,000 TCR beta sequences at a false discovery rate of 0.05 in a later analysis. An association between a missense DCLRE1C variant and V-gene and J-gene trimming of TCR beta chains was found in a later genetic analysis and replicated in an independent cohort. The cohort was sequenced for TCR beta chains only, and without alpha or paired-chain data the features that could be detected were limited. Because the 87-base-pair reads could not distinguish some IMGT-functional V segments, including TRBV6-2 and TRBV6-3, those segments were excluded. A later analysis reported that several top co-occurrence clusters appeared linked to parvovirus B19, influenza, CMV and Epstein-Barr virus. A further reported finding was that TCR beta sequences accurately predicted the HLA-A and HLA-B alleles for most subjects in the first cohort. Because some donors lacked HLA typing at each locus, the association tests relied only on the typed subset. In a later analysis, HLA-associated TCR beta chains showed more clonal expansion and lower generation probabilities than non-associated chains that were equally common. In a later analysis, most CMV-associated TCR beta chains were found to appear HLA-restricted, with HLA associations seemingly driven largely by CMV exposure. Assigning TCR associations to individual alleles was difficult when HLA alleles, especially DR and DQ, strongly co-occurred. Because counts were too low, roughly 17 rarely observed V segments, including chromosome 9 orphons, were left out of the earlier analysis of approximately 580 of the donors. In an earlier analysis of more than 450 of the donors, most TCR beta V segments were observed in productive rearrangements about 87% or about 30% of the time, broadly matching IMGT annotations. In the study, around 150 TCR beta chains were listed as associated with cytomegalovirus. The sequencing pipeline was judged likely to have produced a cluster of highly shared sequence variants as a technical artifact. Correlated functional status among segregating V segments might be attributable to linkage disequilibrium, but an unknown experimental factor could not be ruled out. CMV serostatus was the only immune exposure information available for the cohort. It was suggested by the authors that the approach could potentially be generalized to other disease states and immunological phenotypes. Cytomegalovirus status was reported to be diagnosed by the classifier with high specificity and sensitivity in both the original and validation cohorts. While some public TCRs were present in many individuals, most TCR sequences turned up only very rarely across donors.

The cohort was made up of 666 healthy bone marrow donors. At the time of sampling, all cohort members were nominally healthy, though unrecorded immune exposures were likely present. The donor tested CMV seronegative, placing the donor among the 300 to 450 seronegative members of the cohort. A peripheral blood sample was collected from each donor, and TCR beta sequencing was performed on peripheral blood mononuclear cells. The Qiagen DNeasy Blood Extraction Kit was used to extract genomic DNA from the blood cell samples. Library preparation used the immunoSEQ multiplex PCR assay. The multiplex PCR relied on a mix of 60 forward primers for TCR Vbeta segments and 13 reverse primers for TCR Jbeta segments. The CDR3 region of rearranged TCR beta genes was amplified from genomic DNA with a multiplex PCR assay. On the Illumina HiSeq System, the amplified TCR beta libraries were sequenced as 87-base-pair reads. The authors' pipeline ran thus. Across the 666 repertoires, a later analysis counted 80 million or so unique TCR beta chains, around 11 million of which were shared by at least two donors. A nearest-neighbor algorithm error-corrected the raw reads and collapsed the reads into unique sequences, merging closely related sequences to remove PCR and sequencing errors. To assign V, D and J gene segments, CDR3 sequences were aligned to IMGT reference sequences. For a sequence to be retained, at least a six-nucleotide match to both a V gene segment and a J gene segment was required. A rearrangement was called productive if the CDR3 had no stop codons and remained in frame with V and J, and every other rearrangement was called non-productive. CDR3 was defined by IMGT convention, running from the second conserved V-encoded cysteine to the conserved J-encoded phenylalanine. The earlier analysis of some 540 of the donors excluded any sequence lacking an unambiguous match to a single V gene segment. In an earlier analysis of 587 of the donors, a V segment was called functional when productive rearrangements were above 56.7%, and segregating when the standard deviation between donors exceeded 5%. A statistical classification framework was built for diagnosing cytomegalovirus status from the catalog of TCR beta chain sequences. In a later analysis, TCR nucleotide sequences were compared against IMGT/GENE-DB human TR gene sequences so that V and J genes could be assigned. In a later analysis, CDR3 sequences and most-parsimonious VDJ recombination scenarios were assigned using the TCRdist pipeline. A later analysis defined each TCR beta chain by its CDR3 amino acid sequence plus V-gene family, and excluded reads lacking a unique V-gene family. As a way to deal with suspected cross-contamination and a sequencing artifact, a later analysis dropped 450 to 700 nucleotide sequences that were highly shared and had low generation probability. In a later analysis, a clonal expansion index was calculated for each public chain from normalized within-repertoire ranks of inferred template counts. In a later analysis, generation probabilities were computed with a VDJ recombination model fitted to out-of-frame rearrangements, and the resulting probabilities were checked against IGoR. Hypergeometric tests were used in a later analysis to score TCR-TCR, TCR-HLA and TCR-CMV co-occurrence, with a repertoire-size bias correction applied to the TCR pairs. A later analysis estimated false discovery rates by permuting HLA or CMV assignments 20 times. In a later analysis, co-occurring TCRs were grouped using DBSCAN, with TCRdist sequence similarity added in when clustering inside HLA-allele-positive subsets. Repertoires with fewer than 30,000 or more than 120,000 public chains, plus five repertoires with anomalous nucleotide sharing, were excluded from co-occurrence clustering. This is the immuneACCESS table as TCRdb keeps it, with only in-frame sequences that have V and J called. A part of the clones is gone; compared with another copy, unresolved V genes explain less than half, and the rest is unexplained. V and J calls and clone size are copied from that table; D and trimming were computed from the DNA. The sample has more than 70,000 clones on record, 76% of them singletons. Just over 3% of the sample is held by the ten biggest clonotypes.

Based on the germline V gene, the CDR1 and CDR2 sequences are LGHNA and YNFKEQ. V was cut back by 2 bases and J by 3 bases, leaving a gap of 11 bases between them. The CDR3 has 14 amino acids, counting the end cysteine and phenylalanine. The sequence is cut down to CDR3 DNA, 42 bases in frame from base 1. The sequence was obtained from a man between 35 and 55 years old in good health and CMV-seronegative. Source material: PBMCs. The chain couples TRBV4-2 to TRBJ2-7; no D gene is confidently identified. The DNA is TGTGCCAGCAGCCAACCCGACAAGAGCTACGAGCAGTACTTC. Translated, this is CASSQPDKSYEQYF.